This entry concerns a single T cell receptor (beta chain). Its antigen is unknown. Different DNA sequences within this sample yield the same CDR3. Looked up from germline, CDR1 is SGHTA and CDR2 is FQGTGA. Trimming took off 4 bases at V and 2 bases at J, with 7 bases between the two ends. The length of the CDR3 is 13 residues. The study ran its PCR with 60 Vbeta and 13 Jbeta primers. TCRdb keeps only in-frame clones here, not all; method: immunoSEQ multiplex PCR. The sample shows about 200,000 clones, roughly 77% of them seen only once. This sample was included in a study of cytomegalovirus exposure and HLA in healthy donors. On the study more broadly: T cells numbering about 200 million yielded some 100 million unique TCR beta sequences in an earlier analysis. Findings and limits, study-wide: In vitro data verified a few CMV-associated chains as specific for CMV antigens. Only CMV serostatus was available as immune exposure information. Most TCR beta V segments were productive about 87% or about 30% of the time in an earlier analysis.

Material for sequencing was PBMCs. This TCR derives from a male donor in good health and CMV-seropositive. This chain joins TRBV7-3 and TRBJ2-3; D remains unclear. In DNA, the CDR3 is TGTGCCAGCAGCTCAACCTTCACAGATACGCAGTATTTT. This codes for CASSSTFTDTQYF. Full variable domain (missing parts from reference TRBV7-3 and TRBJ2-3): GAGVSQTPSNKVTEKGKYVELRCDPISGHTALYWYRQSLGQGPEFLIYFQGTGAADDSGLPNDRFFAVRPEGSVSTLKIQRTERGDSAVYLCASSSTFTDTQYFGPGTRLTVL.